This TCR beta chain is from a study of cytomegalovirus exposure and HLA in healthy donors. Turning to the study itself: Among around 180 million T cells, an earlier analysis found around 100 million unique TCR beta sequences. Of approximately 400 genotyped donors, around 76% clustered with self-reported Caucasian donors.

The primer mix had 60 Vbeta and 13 Jbeta primers. Clones were read by immunoSEQ multiplex PCR, and TCRdb kept only the in-frame ones, dropping some. Of approximately 150,000 clones listed, roughly three quarters are singletons. This clone has only a few counts. At the DNA level, this CDR3 is encoded by other sequences in the same sample as well. The CDR3 has 13 amino acids. V gave up 0 bases and J gave up 10 bases; unmatched junction bases: 5. The germline CDR1 and CDR2 sequences are SGHRS and YFSETQ. Source material: PBMCs. This sequence joins TRBV5-1 and TRBJ2-3; 7 bases line up with TRBD1. This TCR came from a man aged 55 to 69 in good health and CMV-seronegative. The CDR3 bases are TGCGCCAGCAGCTTGGGACAGGGTGCGCCGCAGTATTTT. Its protein product is CASSLGQGAPQYF.